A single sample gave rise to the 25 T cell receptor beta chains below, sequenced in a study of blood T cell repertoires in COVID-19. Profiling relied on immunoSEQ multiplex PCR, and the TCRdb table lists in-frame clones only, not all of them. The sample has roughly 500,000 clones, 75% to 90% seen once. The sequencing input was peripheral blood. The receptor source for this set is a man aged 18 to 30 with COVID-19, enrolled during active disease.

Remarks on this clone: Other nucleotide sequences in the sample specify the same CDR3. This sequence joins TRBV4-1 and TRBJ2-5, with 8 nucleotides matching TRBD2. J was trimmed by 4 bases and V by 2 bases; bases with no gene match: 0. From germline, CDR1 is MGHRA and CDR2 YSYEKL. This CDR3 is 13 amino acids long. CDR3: CASSQLAGETQYF. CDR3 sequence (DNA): TGCGCCAGCAGCCAACTAGCGGGAGAGACCCAGTACTTC.

This chain's CDR3 is CASSGWREEKKLFF. CDR3 bases: TGTGCCAGCAGTGGTTGGAGGGAAGAGAAAAAACTGTTTTTT. The gene calls are TRBV2 and TRBJ1-4; D gene uncertain. The CDR3 extends over 14 amino acids. CDR1 and CDR2 from the germline V gene are SNHLY and FYNNEI. V gave up 4 bases and J gave up 9 bases, with 15 bases separating them.

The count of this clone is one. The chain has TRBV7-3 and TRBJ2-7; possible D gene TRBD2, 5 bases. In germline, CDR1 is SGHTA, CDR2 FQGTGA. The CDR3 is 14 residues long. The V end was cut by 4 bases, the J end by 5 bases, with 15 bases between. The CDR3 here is CASSSGGGRDEQYF. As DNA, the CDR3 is TGTGCCAGCAGCTCCGGAGGTGGTCGCGACGAGCAGTACTTC.

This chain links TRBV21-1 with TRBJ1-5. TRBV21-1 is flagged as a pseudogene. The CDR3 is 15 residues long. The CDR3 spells CASSTHPGGNQPQHF. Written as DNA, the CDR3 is TGTGCCAGCAGCACCCATCCGGGAGGCAATCAGCCCCAGCATTTT.

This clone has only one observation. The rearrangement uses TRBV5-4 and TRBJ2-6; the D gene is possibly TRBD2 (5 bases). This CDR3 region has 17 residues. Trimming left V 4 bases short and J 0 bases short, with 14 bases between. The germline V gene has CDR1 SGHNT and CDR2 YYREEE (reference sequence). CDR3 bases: TGTGCCAGCAGCCCCGGGGTGGAATTCTCTGGGGCCAACGTCCTGACTTTC. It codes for CASSPGVEFSGANVLTF.

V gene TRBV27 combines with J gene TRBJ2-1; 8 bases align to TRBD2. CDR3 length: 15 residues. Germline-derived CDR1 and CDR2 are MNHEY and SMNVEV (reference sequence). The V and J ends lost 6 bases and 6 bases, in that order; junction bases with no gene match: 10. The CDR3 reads CASSRQAGAPNEQFF. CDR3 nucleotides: TGTGCCAGCAGCCGCCAAGCGGGAGCTCCCAATGAGCAGTTCTTC.

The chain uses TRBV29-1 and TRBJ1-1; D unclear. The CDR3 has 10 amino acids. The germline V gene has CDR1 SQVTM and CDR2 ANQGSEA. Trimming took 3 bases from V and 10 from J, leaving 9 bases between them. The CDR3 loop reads CSVEEEVAFF. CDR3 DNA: TGCAGCGTTGAGGAGGAGGTAGCTTTCTTT.

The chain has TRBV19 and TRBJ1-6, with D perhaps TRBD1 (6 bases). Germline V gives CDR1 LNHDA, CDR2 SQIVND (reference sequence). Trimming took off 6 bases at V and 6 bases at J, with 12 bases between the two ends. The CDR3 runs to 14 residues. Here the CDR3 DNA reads TGTGCCAGTAGGTCTACAGGGACTAATTCACCCCTCCACTTT. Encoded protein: CASRSTGTNSPLHF.

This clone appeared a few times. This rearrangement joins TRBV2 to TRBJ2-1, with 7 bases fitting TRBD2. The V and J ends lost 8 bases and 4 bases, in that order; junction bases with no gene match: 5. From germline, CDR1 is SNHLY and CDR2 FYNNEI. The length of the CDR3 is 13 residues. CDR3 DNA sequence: TGTGCCAGCGGGCTAGCGGTATACAATGAGCAGTTCTTC. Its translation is CASGLAVYNEQFF. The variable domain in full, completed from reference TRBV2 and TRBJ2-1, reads EPEVTQTPSHQVTQMGQEVILRCVPISNHLYFYWYRQILGQKVEFLVSFYNNEISEKSEIFDDQFSVERPDGSNFTLKIRSTKLEDSAMYFCASGLAVYNEQFFGPGTRLTVL.

The CDR3 DNA reads TGTGCCAGTAGTATTAATCGGGATATGCCCCAGCATTTT. It encodes CASSINRDMPQHF. The V and J genes are TRBV19 and TRBJ1-5; D not resolved. Germline CDR1 reads LNHDA; CDR2 reads SQIVND (reference sequence). V lost 3 bases, J lost 9 bases, and 12 bases lay in between. This CDR3 has 13 amino acids. Looking up the rest from reference TRBV19 and TRBJ1-5 gives the full variable domain: DGGITQSPKYLFRKEGQNVTLSCEQNLNHDAMYWYRQDPGQGLRLIYYSQIVNDFQKGDIAEGYSVSREKKESFPLTVTSAQKNPTAFYLCASSINRDMPQHFGDGTRLSIL.

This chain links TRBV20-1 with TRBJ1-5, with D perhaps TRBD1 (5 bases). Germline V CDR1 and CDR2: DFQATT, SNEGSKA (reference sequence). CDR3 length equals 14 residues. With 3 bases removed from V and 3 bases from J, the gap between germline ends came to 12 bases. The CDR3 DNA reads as TGCAGTGCTAGTCAGCAGGGACTCAATCAGCCCCAGCATTTT. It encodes CSASQQGLNQPQHF.

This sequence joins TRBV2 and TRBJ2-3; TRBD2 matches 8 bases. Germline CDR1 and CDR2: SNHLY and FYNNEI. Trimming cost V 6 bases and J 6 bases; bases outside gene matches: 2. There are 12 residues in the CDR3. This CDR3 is CASSSSGDTQYF. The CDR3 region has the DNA TGTGCCAGCAGCTCTAGCGGGGATACGCAGTATTTT.

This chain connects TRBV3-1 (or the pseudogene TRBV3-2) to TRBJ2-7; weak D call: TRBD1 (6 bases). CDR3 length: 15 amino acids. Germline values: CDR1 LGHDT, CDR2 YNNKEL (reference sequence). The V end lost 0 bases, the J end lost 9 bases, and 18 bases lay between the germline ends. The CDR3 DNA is TGTGCCAGCAGCCAAGATTGGGACACCTCCGGGTCGCAGTACTTC. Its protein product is CASSQDWDTSGSQYF.

In DNA, the CDR3 is TGTGCCATCACCGGGACAGATCCTCCCGAGCAGTACTTC. This translates into CAITGTDPPEQYF. The chain carries TRBV7-9 and TRBJ2-7, with TRBD1 identical over 7 bases. The CDR3 has 13 residues. Germline V gene data show CDR1 as SEHNR and CDR2 as FQNEAQ (reference sequence). Germline trimming cut 10 bases from V and 6 bases from J; bases unmatched to any gene: 12.

CDR3 loop: CASSERSGTSSGFF. The CDR3 DNA reads as TGTGCCAGCAGTGAAAGGTCCGGGACATCCAGTGGGTTCTTC. V gene TRBV2 combines with J gene TRBJ2-1, with D tentatively TRBD1 (6 bases). Germline CDR1 SNHLY, CDR2 FYNNEI. The CDR3 extends over 14 amino acids. V was pared by 2 bases and J by 15 bases, with 20 bases between. Looking up the rest from reference TRBV2 and TRBJ2-1 gives the full variable domain: EPEVTQTPSHQVTQMGQEVILRCVPISNHLYFYWYRQILGQKVEFLVSFYNNEISEKSEIFDDQFSVERPDGSNFTLKIRSTKLEDSAMYFCASSERSGTSSGFFGPGTRLTVL.

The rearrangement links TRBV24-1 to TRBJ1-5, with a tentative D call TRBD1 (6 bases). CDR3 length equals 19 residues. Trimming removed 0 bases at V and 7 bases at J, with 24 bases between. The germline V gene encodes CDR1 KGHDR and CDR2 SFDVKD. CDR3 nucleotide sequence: TGTGCCACCAGTGATTTGGAGGCTTCCGGGACACTAAAACCCCAGCCCCAGCATTTT. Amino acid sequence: CATSDLEASGTLKPQPQHF.

The CDR3 reads CASSRYRGLSTDTQYF. In DNA form, the CDR3 reads TGTGCCAGCAGCCGATACAGGGGCCTTAGCACAGATACGCAGTATTTT. The chain employs TRBV28 and TRBJ2-3; the match to TRBD1 covers 7 bases. Trimming took 6 bases from V and 0 from J; bases not matched to a gene: 9. From germline, CDR1 is MDHEN and CDR2 SYDVKM. This CDR3 comprises 16 residues.

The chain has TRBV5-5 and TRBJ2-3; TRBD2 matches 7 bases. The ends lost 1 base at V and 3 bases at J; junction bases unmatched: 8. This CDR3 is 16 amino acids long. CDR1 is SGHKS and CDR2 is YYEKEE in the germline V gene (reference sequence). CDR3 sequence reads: CASSLFVLAETDTQYF. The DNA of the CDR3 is TGTGCCAGCAGCTTGTTTGTCCTAGCGGAAACAGATACGCAGTATTTT.

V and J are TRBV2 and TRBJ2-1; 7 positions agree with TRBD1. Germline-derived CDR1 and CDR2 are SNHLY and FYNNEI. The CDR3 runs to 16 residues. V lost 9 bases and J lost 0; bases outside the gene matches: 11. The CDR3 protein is CARSRDSQSSYNEQFF. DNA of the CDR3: TGTGCCAGGAGCCGGGACAGTCAGAGCTCCTACAATGAGCAGTTCTTC.

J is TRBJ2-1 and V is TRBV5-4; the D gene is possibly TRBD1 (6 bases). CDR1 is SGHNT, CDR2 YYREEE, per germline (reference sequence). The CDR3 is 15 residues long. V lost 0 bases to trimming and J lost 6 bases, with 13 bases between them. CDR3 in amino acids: CASSLAGGAFNEQFF. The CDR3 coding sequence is TGTGCCAGCAGCTTGGCTGGGGGCGCCTTCAATGAGCAGTTCTTC.

CDR3 DNA sequence: TGTGCCAGCAGTTTACCAACACGGGGAAACACTGAAGCTTTCTTT. This sequence encodes CASSLPTRGNTEAFF. The chain recombines TRBV28 with TRBJ1-1; no firm D call. Germline V gene lookup returns CDR1 MDHEN and CDR2 SYDVKM. V was cut by 2 bases and J by 2 bases, with 12 bases left in between. The CDR3 has 15 residues.

The CDR3 is CASRYLAGGFYEQYF. In DNA form, the CDR3 reads TGTGCCAGCAGATACCTAGCGGGAGGGTTCTACGAGCAGTACTTC. The chain has TRBV27 and TRBJ2-7; 12 nucleotides agree with TRBD2. Germline values: CDR1 MNHEY, CDR2 SMNVEV (reference sequence). This CDR3 spans 15 amino acids. V gave up 6 bases and J gave up 3 bases; unmatched junction bases: 6.

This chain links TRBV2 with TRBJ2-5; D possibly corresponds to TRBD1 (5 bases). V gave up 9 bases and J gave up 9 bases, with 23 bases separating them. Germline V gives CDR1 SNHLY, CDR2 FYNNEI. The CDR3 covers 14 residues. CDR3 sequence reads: CASFLRPGPSAQYF. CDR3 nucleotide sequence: TGTGCCAGTTTTCTCCGGCCAGGGCCATCGGCCCAGTACTTC.

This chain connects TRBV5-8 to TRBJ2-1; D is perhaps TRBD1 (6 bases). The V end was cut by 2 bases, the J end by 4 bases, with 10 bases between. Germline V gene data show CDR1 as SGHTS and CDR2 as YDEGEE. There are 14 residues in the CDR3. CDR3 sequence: CASSFAGQYNEQFF. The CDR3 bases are TGTGCCAGCAGCTTTGCAGGACAGTACAATGAGCAGTTCTTC. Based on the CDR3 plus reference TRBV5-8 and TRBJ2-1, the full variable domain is EAGVTQSPTHLIKTRGQQATLRCSPISGHTSVYWYQQALGLGLQFLLWYDEGEERNRGNFPPRFSGRQFPNYSSELNVNALELEDSALYLCASSFAGQYNEQFFGPGTRLTVL.

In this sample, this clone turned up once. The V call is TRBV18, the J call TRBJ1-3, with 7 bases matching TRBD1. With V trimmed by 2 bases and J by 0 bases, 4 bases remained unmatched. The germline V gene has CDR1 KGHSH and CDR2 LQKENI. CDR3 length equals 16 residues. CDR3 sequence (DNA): TGTGCCAGCTCACCAAATCGGGACAGCTCTGGAAACACCATATATTTT. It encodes CASSPNRDSSGNTIYF. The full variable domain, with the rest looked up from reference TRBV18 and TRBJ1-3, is NAGVMQNPRHLVRRRGQEARLRCSPMKGHSHVYWYRQLPEEGLKFMVYLQKENIIDESGMPKERFSAEFPKEGPSILRIQQVVRGDSAAYFCASSPNRDSSGNTIYFGEGSWLTVV.